The T cell receptor (beta chain) under discussion was sequenced for a study of T cells in Graves' hyperthyroidism and ophthalmopathy. Study-wide results and limits: Stable hyperthyroidism was separated from ophthalmopathy by a model based on 13 V-J features.

Using RNA transcripts as the source, TCR beta CDR3 regions were amplified. The primer set for the first-round RT-PCR of the TCR CDR3 was HTBI. A single record per CDR3 protein comes from TCRdb applying MiXCR to the multiplex PCR reads. The top ten hold 5.5% to 7.5% of the sample, which has hundreds of thousands of distinct CDR3 sequences, about 15% seen once. This clonotype appeared many times. The antigen is not known. The CDR3 is 15 residues long. The ends lost 3 bases at V and 7 bases at J; junction bases unmatched: 4. Germline values: CDR1 KGHSH, CDR2 LQKENI. The source is a woman aged 25 to 39 with Graves' hyperthyroidism that later progressed to Graves' ophthalmopathy. The rearrangement joins TRBV18 to TRBJ1-6; 9 nucleotides align to TRBD1. Specimen: blood. CDR3 sequence reads: CASSPRDRENSPLHF. CDR3 bases: TGTGCCAGCTCACCGAGGGACAGGGAAAATTCACCCCTCCACTTT.